This T cell receptor beta chain was recovered during a study of PD-L1 blockade in urothelial cancer. Study as a whole: About 90% of the roughly 30 patients were men whose urothelial cancer was bladder-origin. Researchers found blood samples held a median of approximately 150,000 T cells.

Time point meaning: pretreatment peripheral blood. The CDR3 consists of 15 residues. The ends were cut back, 0 bases at V and 9 bases at J, with 16 bases in the middle. Germline CDR1 and CDR2: SGDLS and YYNGEE. Profiling relied on immunoSEQ multiplex PCR, and the TCRdb table lists in-frame clones only, not all of them. Here the sample spans some 90,000 clones, 70% to 90% being singletons. The chain links TRBV9 to TRBJ1-5, with a tentative D call TRBD1 (5 bases). The specimen comprised PBMCs, sampled around atezolizumab (anti-PD-L1) treatment. This TCR came from a woman over 75 with urothelial cancer. Here the CDR3 DNA reads TGTGCCAGCAGCGTAGCCCGTGACAGCCTTTGGCCCCAGCATTTT. This translates into CASSVARDSLWPQHF.